This TCR beta chain was sequenced in a study of T cell repertoires in cytomegalovirus infection. Using its own MiXCR run on the reads, TCRdb lists one record per CDR3 protein. The table records about 150,000 distinct CDR3 sequences, approximately 17% of them present only once. Findings and caveats of the study: The cumulative frequency of public TCR beta families distinguished individuals who carried CMV together with the relevant HLA. HLA-C-restricted CMV-specific TCR beta clonotypes were dominant in the ex vivo response.

This CDR3 has 14 amino acids. Germline CDR1 is SGHAT and CDR2 is FQDESV (reference sequence). The germline V and J ends were trimmed by 3 bases and 1 base, with 6 bases remaining between them. Comment on this clonotype: The antigen is undetermined.

Sample: CD8+ T cells from PBMCs. The J gene is TRBJ2-2, the V gene TRBV11-1; D perhaps matches TRBD2 (5 bases). The sequence came from a human donor in good health (CMV status not recorded). Some clones in this sample may be carry-over from other donors' samples. The CDR3 loop is CASSFGLNTGELFF. The CDR3 DNA reads TGTGCCAGCAGCTTTGGACTGAACACCGGGGAGCTGTTTTTT.